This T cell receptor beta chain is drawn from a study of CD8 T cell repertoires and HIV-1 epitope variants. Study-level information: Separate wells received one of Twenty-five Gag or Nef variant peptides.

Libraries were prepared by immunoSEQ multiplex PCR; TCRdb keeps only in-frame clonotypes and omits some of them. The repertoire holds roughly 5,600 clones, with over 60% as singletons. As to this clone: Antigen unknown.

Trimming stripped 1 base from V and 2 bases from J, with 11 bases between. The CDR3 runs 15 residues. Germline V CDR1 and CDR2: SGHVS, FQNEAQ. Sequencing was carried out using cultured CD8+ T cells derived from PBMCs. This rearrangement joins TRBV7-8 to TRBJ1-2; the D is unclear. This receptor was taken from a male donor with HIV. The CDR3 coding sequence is TGTGCCAGCAGCTTAGAAGAGGTTTCGAACTATGGCTACACCTTC. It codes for CASSLEEVSNYGYTF.